This TCR beta chain came from a study of blood T cell repertoires in COVID-19. Original analysis: The authors estimated nucleated cell counts from reference gene primer amplification. Measured with immunoSEQ multiplex PCR; TCRdb has only the in-frame clones, and not every one. The V and J calls and clone size come from that table; D and trimming were worked out from the DNA. The sample records hundreds of thousands of clones, roughly nine tenths being singletons. CDR3 length: 14 residues. Trimming removed 6 bases from V and 1 base from J, with 10 bases in between. Germline V gene lookup returns CDR1 LGHNA and CDR2 YSLEER. Grouping used clinical history reported by participants in a survey and questionnaire.

This receptor was identified in a woman aged 25 to 45 with acute COVID-19. The sequenced sample consisted of PBMCs or T cells enriched from blood (not recorded which). This rearrangement joins TRBV4-3 to TRBJ2-1; D remains unclear. The CDR3 loop reads CASRRTDSYNEQFF. CDR3 DNA sequence: TGCGCCAGCAGACGAACAGATTCCTACAATGAGCAGTTCTTC.